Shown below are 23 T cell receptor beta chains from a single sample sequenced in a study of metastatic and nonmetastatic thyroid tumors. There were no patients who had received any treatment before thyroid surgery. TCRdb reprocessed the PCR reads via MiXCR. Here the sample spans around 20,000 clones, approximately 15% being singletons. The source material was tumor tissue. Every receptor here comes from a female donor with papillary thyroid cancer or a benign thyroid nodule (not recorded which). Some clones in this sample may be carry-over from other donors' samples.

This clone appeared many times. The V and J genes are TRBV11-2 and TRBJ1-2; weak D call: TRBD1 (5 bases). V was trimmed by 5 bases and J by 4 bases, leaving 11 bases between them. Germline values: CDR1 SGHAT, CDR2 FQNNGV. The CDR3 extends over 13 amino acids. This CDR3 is CASSNRQTYGYTF. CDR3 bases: TGTGCCAGCAGCAACCGACAGACCTATGGCTACACCTTC.

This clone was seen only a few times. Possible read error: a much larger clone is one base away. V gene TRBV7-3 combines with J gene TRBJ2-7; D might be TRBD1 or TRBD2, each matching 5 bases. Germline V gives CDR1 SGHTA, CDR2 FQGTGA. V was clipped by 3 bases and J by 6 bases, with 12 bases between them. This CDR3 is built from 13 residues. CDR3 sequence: CASSLGPDCEQYF. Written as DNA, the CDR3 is TGTGCCAGCAGCTTGGGACCAGACTGCGAGCAGTACTTC.

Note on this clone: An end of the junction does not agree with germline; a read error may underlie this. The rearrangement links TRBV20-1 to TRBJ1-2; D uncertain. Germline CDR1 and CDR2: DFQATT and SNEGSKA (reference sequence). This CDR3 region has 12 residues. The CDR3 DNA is TGCACAGGCTTCTCTTCTAGCTATTGCTACACCTTC. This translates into CTGFSSSYCYTF.

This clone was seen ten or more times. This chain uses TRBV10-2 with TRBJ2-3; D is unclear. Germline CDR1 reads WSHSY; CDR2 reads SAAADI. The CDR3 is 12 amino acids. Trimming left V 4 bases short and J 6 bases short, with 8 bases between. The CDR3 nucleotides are TGCGCCAGCAGTGGAACCATGGATACGCAGTATTTT. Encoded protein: CASSGTMDTQYF.

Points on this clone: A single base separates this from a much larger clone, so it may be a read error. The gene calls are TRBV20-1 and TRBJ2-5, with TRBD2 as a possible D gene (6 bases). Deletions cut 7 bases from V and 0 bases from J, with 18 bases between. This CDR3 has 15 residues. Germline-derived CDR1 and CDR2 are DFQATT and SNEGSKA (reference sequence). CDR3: CSVPREIRYQETQYF. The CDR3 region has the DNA TGCAGTGTCCCTCGGGAGATCCGGTACCAAGAGACCCAGTACTTC.

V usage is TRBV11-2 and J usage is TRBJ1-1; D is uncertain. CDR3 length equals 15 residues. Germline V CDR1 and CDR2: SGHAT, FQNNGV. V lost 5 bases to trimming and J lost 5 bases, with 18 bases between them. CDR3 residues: CASSPFPGGKTEAFF. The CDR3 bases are TGTGCCAGCAGCCCATTCCCGGGAGGGAAAACTGAAGCTTTCTTT.

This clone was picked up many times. CDR3 amino acids: CASGLGWDPAEAFF. The CDR3 DNA is TGTGCTAGTGGTTTGGGCTGGGACCCCGCTGAAGCTTTCTTT. The rearrangement uses TRBV12-5 and TRBJ1-1, with D possibly TRBD1 on 5 matching bases. This CDR3 is built from 14 residues. Germline CDR1 is LGHNT and CDR2 is FRNRAP. V lost 1 base and J 6 bases, leaving 12 bases between the germline ends.

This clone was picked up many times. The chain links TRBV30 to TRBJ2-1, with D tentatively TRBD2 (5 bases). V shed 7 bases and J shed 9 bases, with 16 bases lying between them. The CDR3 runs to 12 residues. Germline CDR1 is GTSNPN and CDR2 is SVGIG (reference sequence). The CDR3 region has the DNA TGTGCCTTCCTCTACGGGGTTGGTGAGCAGTTCTTC. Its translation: CAFLYGVGEQFF.

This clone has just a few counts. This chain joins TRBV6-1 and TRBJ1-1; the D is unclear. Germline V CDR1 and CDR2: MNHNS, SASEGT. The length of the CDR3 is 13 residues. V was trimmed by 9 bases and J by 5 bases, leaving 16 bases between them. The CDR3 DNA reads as TGTGCCAGTATCCCCGAACGGGGAACTGAAGCTTTCTTT. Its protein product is CASIPERGTEAFF.

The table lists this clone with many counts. CDR3 protein: CATSEWDSYQPQHF. As DNA, the CDR3 is TGTGCCACCAGTGAATGGGACAGTTATCAGCCCCAGCATTTT. V gene TRBV24-1 combines with J gene TRBJ1-5; 7 bases match TRBD1. Germline V gives CDR1 KGHDR, CDR2 SFDVKD. Trimming cost V 4 bases and J 5 bases; bases outside gene matches: 4. The CDR3 runs 14 residues.

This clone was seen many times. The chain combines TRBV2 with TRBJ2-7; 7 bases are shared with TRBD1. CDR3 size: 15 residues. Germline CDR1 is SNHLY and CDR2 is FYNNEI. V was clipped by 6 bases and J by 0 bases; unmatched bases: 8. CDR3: CASRDPGQSSYEQYF. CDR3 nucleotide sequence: TGTGCCAGCAGGGATCCGGGACAGAGCTCCTACGAGCAGTACTTC. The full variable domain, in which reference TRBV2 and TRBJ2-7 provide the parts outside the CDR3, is EPEVTQTPSHQVTQMGQEVILRCVPISNHLYFYWYRQILGQKVEFLVSFYNNEISEKSEIFDDQFSVERPDGSNFTLKIRSTKLEDSAMYFCASRDPGQSSYEQYFGPGTRLTVT.

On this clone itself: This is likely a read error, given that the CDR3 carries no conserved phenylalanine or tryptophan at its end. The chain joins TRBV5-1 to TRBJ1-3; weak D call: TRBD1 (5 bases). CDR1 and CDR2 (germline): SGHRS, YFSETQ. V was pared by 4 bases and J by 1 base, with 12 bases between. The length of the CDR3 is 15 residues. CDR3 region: CASSPRGVSGNTIYL. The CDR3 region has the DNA TGCGCCAGCAGCCCCCGGGGCGTGTCTGGAAACACCATATATCTT.

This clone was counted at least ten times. In DNA, the CDR3 is TGTGCCAGCTCACCACCTTGGCAGACACAAGAGACCCAGTACTTC. Translating gives CASSPPWQTQETQYF. The J gene is TRBJ2-5, the V gene TRBV18; D is ambiguous. This CDR3 contains 15 residues. Deletions cut 0 bases from V and 2 bases from J, with 10 bases between. CDR1 is KGHSH and CDR2 is LQKENI in the germline V gene.

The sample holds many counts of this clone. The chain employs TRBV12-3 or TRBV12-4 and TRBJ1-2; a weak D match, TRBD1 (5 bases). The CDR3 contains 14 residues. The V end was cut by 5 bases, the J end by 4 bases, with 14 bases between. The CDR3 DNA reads TGTGCCAGCAGTATAACGGGGGTGGGCTATGGCTACACCTTC. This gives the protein CASSITGVGYGYTF.

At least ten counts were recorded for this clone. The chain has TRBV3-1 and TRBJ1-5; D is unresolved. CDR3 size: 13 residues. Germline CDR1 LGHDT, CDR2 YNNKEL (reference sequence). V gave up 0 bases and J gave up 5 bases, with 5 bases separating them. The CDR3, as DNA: TGTGCCAGCAGCCAAGATGGAGATCAGCCCCAGCATTTT. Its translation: CASSQDGDQPQHF.

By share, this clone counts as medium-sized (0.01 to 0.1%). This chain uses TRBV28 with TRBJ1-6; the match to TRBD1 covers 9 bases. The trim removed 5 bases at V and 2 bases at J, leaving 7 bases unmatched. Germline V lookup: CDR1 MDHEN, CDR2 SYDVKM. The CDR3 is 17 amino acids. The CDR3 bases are TGTGCCAGCAGTCTATACAGACAGGGGGCCTATAATTCACCCCTCCACTTT. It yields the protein CASSLYRQGAYNSPLHF.

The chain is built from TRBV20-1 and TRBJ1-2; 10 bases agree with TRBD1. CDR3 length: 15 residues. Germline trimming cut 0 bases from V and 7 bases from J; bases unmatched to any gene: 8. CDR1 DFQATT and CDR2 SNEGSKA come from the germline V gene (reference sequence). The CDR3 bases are TGCAGTGCTAGAGATCAGGGACAGGGGTCGAGTGGCTACACCTTC. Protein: CSARDQGQGSSGYTF.

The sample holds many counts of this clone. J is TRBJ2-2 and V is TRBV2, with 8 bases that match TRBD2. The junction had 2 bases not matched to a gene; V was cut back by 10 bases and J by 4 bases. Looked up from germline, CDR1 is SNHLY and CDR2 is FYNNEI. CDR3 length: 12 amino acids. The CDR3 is CAMGTSTGELFF. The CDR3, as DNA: TGTGCCATGGGGACTAGCACCGGGGAGCTGTTTTTT.

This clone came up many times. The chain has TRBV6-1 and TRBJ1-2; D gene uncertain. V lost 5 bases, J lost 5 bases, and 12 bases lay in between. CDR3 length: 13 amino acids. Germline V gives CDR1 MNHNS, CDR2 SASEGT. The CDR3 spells CASSFGPMYGYTF. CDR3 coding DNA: TGTGCCAGCAGTTTCGGACCGATGTATGGCTACACCTTC.

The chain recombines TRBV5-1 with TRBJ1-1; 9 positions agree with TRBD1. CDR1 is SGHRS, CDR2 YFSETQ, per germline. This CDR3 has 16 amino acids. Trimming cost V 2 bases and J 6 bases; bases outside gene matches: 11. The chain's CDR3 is CASSFRTGATVAEAFF. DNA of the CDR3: TGCGCCAGCAGCTTCAGGACAGGGGCGACCGTGGCTGAAGCTTTCTTT.

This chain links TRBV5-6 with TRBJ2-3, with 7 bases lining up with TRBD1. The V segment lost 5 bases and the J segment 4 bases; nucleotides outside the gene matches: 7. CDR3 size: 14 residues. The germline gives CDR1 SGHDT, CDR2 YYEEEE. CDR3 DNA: TGTGCCAGCAGTAGAACAGGGGTCTCAGATACGCAGTATTTT. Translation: CASSRTGVSDTQYF.

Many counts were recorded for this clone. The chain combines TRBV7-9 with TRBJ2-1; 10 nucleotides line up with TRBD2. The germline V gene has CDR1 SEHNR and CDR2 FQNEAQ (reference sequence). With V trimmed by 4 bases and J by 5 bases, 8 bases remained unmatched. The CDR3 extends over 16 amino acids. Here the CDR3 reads CASSSPSGGYDNEQFF. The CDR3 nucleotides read TGTGCCAGCAGCTCACCTAGCGGGGGTTACGACAATGAGCAGTTCTTC.

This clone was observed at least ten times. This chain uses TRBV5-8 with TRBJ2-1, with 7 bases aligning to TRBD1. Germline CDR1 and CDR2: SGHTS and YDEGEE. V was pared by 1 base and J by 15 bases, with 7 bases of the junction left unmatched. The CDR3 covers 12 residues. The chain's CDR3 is CASSLLRGQGFF. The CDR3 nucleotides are TGTGCCAGCAGCTTGCTAAGGGGGCAGGGGTTCTTC.